This TCR beta chain is drawn from a study of blood T cell repertoires in COVID-19. On the study more broadly: T cells, B-cell-depleted T cells, or PBMCs supplied cDNA or gDNA.

Some clones are missing from TCRdb's copy, which holds only in-frame ones; the method was immunoSEQ multiplex PCR. The sample records 40,000 to 55,000 clones, about four fifths being singletons. In germline, CDR1 is SGHRS, CDR2 YFSETQ. This CDR3 has 14 residues. Unmatched junction bases numbered 6, after V lost 3 bases and J lost 4 bases. This clone came up a few times. The chain has TRBV5-1 and TRBJ1-2; TRBD1 matches at 7 bases. The sequencing sample was made of peripheral blood. The clonotype originates from a woman aged 70 to 79 with acute or convalescent COVID-19. CDR3 residues: CASSSTGPRYGYTF. CDR3 in DNA: TGCGCCAGCAGCTCGACAGGGCCACGCTATGGCTACACCTTC.